Given below is one T cell receptor beta chain in context. The antigen is undetermined. The entry originates in a study of CD8+ T cells in alopecia areata. In each case, RNA was isolated and then reverse transcribed into cDNA as the sequencing template. Sequencing used immunoSEQ multiplex PCR; TCRdb keeps in-frame clones, though not all of them. This repertoire shows about 170,000 clones, 67% found once; its top ten account for more than 9.5%. Peripheral blood and lesional scalp punch biopsies came from alopecia areata patients. Overall study findings and caveats: TCR sharing across patients was less clear than in mice, possibly HLA-related.

This specimen consisted of CD8+ T cells sorted from blood, obtained at week 0. This clonotype was sampled from a human donor with alopecia areata.

The CDR3 protein is CASGLGQPQHF. CDR3 bases: TGTGCTAGTGGTTTGGGACAGCCCCAGCATTTT. This chain links TRBV12-5 with TRBJ1-5; D is undetermined. CDR1 is LGHNT, CDR2 FRNRAP, per germline. The CDR3 has 11 amino acids. V lost 1 base and J lost 7, with 2 bases in between.